The following is a TCR beta chain sequence with its context. These data originate in a study of shared clonotypes between healthy human individuals. V trimming: 2 bases; J trimming: 1 base; junction bases outside the gene matches: 6. The germline gives CDR1 SGHRS, CDR2 YFSETQ. This CDR3 has 17 amino acids. The repertoire was sequenced with immunoSEQ multiplex PCR; TCRdb's copy has only in-frame clones and lacks some. The sample holds around 750,000 clones; 74% are singletons and the top ten take 1.7%. The TCR sequence derives from a woman in her 30s in good health. Material: memory CD4+ T cells sorted from blood. Subset in this sample: CD45RA-negative fraction. The chain recombines TRBV5-1 with TRBJ2-6; 7 nucleotides agree with TRBD1. The CDR3 is CASSLVQTGSGANVLTF. CDR3 nucleotides: TGCGCCAGCAGCTTAGTACAGACAGGGTCTGGGGCCAACGTCCTGACTTTC. Full variable domain (outside the CDR3, taken from reference TRBV5-1 and TRBJ2-6): KAGVTQTPRYLIKTRGQQVTLSCSPISGHRSVSWYQQTPGQGLQFLFEYFSETQRNKGNFPGRFSGRQFSNSRSEMNVSTLELGDSALYLCASSLVQTGSGANVLTFGAGSRLTVL.